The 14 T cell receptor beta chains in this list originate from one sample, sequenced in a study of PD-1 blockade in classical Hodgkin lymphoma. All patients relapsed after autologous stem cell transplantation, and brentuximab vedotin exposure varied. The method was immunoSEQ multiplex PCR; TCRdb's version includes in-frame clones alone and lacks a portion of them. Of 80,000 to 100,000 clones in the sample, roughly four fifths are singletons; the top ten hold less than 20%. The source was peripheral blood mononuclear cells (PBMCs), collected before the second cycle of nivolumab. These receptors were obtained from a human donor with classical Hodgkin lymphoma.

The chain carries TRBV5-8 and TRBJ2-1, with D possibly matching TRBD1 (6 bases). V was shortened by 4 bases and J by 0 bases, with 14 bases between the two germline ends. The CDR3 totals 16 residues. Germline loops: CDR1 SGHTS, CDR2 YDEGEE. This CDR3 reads CASSARQVSSYNEQFF. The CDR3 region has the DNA TGTGCCAGCAGCGCCAGACAGGTGAGCTCCTACAATGAGCAGTTCTTC.

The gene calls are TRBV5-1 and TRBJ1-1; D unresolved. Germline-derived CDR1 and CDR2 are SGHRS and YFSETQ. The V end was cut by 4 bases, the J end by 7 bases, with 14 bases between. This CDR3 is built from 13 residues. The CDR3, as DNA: TGCGCCAGCAGCCCGGGCCCGGGAAATGAAGCTTTCTTT. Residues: CASSPGPGNEAFF.

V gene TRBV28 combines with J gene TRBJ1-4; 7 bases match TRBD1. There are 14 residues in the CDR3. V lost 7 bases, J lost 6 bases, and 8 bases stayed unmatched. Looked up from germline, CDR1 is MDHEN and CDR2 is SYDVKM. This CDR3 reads CASKTGEGDEKLFF. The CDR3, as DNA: TGTGCCAGCAAAACAGGGGAGGGGGATGAAAAACTGTTTTTT.

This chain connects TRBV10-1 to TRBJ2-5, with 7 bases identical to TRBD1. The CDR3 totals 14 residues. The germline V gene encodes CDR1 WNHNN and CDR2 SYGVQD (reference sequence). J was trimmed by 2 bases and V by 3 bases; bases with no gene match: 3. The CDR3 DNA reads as TGCGCCAGCAGTGATGGGACAGCGCAAGAGACCCAGTACTTC. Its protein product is CASSDGTAQETQYF.

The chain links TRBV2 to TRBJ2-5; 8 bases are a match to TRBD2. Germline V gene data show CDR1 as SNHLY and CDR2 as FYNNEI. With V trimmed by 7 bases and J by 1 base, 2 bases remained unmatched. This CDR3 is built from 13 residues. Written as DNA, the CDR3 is TGTGCCAGCAATAGCGGGATCCAAGAGACCCAGTACTTC. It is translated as CASNSGIQETQYF.

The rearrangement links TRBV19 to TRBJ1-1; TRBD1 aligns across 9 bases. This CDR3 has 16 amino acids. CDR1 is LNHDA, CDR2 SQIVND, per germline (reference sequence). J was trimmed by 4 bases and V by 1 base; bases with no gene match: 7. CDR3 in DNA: TGTGCCAGTAGTATAGTGGGGGGACAGGGAACCACTGAAGCTTTCTTT. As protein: CASSIVGGQGTTEAFF.

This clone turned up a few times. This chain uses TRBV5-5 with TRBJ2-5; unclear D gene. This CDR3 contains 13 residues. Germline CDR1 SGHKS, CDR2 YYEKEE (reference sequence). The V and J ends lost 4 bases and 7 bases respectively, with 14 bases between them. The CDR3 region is CASSPGPGGTQYF. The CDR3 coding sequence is TGTGCCAGCAGCCCCGGCCCTGGTGGGACCCAGTACTTC.

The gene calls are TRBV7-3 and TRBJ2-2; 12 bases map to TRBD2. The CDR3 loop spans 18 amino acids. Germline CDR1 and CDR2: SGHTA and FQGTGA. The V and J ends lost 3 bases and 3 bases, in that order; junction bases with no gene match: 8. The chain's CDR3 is CASSFETSGRTDTGELFF. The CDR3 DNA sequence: TGTGCCAGCAGCTTCGAGACTAGCGGGAGAACGGACACCGGGGAGCTGTTTTTT.

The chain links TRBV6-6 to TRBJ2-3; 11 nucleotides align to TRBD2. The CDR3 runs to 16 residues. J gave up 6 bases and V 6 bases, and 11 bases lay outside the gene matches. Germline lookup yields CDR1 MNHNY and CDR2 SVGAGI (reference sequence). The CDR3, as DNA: TGTGCCAGCAGAAAACACACTAGCGGGAGTGGGGATACGCAGTATTTT. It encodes CASRKHTSGSGDTQYF.

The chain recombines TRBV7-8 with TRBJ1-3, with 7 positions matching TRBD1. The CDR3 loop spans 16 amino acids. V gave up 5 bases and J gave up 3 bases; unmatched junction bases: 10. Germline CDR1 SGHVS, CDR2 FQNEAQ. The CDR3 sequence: CASSPRGGRVGNTIYF. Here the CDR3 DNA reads TGTGCCAGCAGCCCCAGGGGGGGGCGCGTTGGAAACACCATATATTTT. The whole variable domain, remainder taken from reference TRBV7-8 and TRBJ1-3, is GAGVSQSPRYKVAKRGQDVALRCDPISGHVSLFWYQQALGQGPEFLTYFQNEAQLDKSGLPSDRFFAERPEGSVSTLKIQRTQQEDSAVYLCASSPRGGRVGNTIYFGEGSWLTVV.

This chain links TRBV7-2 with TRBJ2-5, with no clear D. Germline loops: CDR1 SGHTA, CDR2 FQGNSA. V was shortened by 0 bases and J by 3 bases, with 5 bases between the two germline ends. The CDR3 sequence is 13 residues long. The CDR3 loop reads CASSLAGKETQYF. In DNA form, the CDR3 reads TGTGCCAGCAGCTTAGCGGGTAAAGAGACCCAGTACTTC.

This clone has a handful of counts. CDR3 region: CASSPSRATSSGNTIYF. The DNA of the CDR3 is TGTGCCAGCAGTCCCAGCAGGGCCACGAGCTCTGGAAACACCATATATTTT. This chain connects TRBV28 to TRBJ1-3; D might be TRBD1 (5 bases). The germline V gene has CDR1 MDHEN and CDR2 SYDVKM. V was cut by 5 bases and J by 0 bases, with 17 bases left in between. The CDR3 runs 17 residues.

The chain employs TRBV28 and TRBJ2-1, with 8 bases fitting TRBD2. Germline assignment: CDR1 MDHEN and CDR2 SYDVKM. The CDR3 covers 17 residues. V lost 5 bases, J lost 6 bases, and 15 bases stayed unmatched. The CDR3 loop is CASSPTGGRPSGNEQFF. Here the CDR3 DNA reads TGTGCCAGCAGTCCCACGGGCGGGAGGCCCTCGGGCAATGAGCAGTTCTTC.

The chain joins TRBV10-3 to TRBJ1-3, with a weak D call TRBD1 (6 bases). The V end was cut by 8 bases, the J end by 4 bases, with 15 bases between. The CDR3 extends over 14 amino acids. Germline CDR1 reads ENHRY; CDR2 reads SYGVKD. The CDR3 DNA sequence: TGTGCCATCGGAGGGGGGGCGCAAGGAAACACCATATATTTT. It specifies CAIGGGAQGNTIYF.